Listed below are T cell receptor beta chains from one sample, sequenced in a study of shared clonotypes between healthy human individuals. Assay: immunoSEQ multiplex PCR; the TCRdb copy retains only in-frame clones and omits some. In the table there are around 1.9 million clones, around 93% of which are singletons. Sequencing was carried out using naive CD8+ T cells from PBMCs. The receptors shown here come from a man aged 18 to 35 in good health. Some clones in this sample may be carry-over from other donors' samples. CDR3s include the opening cysteine and the closing phenylalanine or tryptophan. The D gene is left open where the match is weak. Where a row states a size, it is once, few, many or the class of an expanded clone; other rows omit it.

clone size | J gene | V gene | D gene | CDR3 protein | CDR3 DNA
NA | TRBJ2-7 | TRBV19 | NA | CASSIVGYEQYF | TGTGCCAGTAGTATAGTTGGATACGAGCAGTACTTC
NA | TRBJ2-3 | TRBV9 | NA | CASSGGDTQYF | TGTGCCAGCAGCGGCGGGGATACGCAGTATTTT
NA | TRBJ1-1 | TRBV27 | NA | CASRKGLLNTEAFF | TGTGCCAGCAGGAAGGGACTCCTGAACACTGAAGCTTTCTTT
NA | TRBJ2-2 | TRBV10-3 | TRBD2 | CAIRDTSLLAGATGELFF | TGTGCCATCAGGGATACCTCCCTGCTAGCGGGAGCCACCGGGGAGCTGTTTTTT
NA | TRBJ2-7 | TRBV10-2 | NA | CASSDPLYEQYF | TGCGCCAGCAGTGACCCCTTATACGAGCAGTACTTC
NA | TRBJ2-7 | TRBV4-2 | NA | CASSPPGTAPSYEQYF | TGTGCCAGCAGCCCCCCCGGGACCGCGCCCTCCTACGAGCAGTACTTC
NA | TRBJ2-2 | TRBV28 | TRBD1 | CATVTTGGTGELFF | TGTGCCACAGTAACGACAGGGGGCACCGGGGAGCTGTTTTTT
NA | TRBJ2-1 | TRBV11-2 | NA | CASSRRTDPEQFF | TGTGCCAGCAGCCGGCGGACGGATCCTGAGCAGTTCTTC
NA | TRBJ2-1 | TRBV6-6 | NA | CASCSGPYNEQFF | TGTGCCAGCTGTTCGGGGCCCTACAATGAGCAGTTCTTC
NA | TRBJ2-5 | TRBV5-6 | NA | CASSFTVVRDQETQYF | TGTGCCAGCAGCTTCACCGTGGTCAGGGATCAAGAGACCCAGTACTTC
NA | TRBJ2-7 | TRBV2 | NA | CASARGDFLTYEQYF | TGTGCCAGCGCCCGCGGGGATTTCCTTACCTACGAGCAGTACTTC
once | TRBJ2-7 | TRBV9 | TRBD1 | CASSPDAGQGNEQYF | TGTGCCAGCAGCCCTGACGCGGGACAGGGGAACGAGCAGTACTTC
few | TRBJ1-2 | TRBV7-6 | NA | CASSLEAGAAYGYTF | TGTGCCAGCAGCTTAGAGGCAGGGGCTGCCTATGGCTACACCTTC
NA | TRBJ2-7 | TRBV13 | NA | CASSGNEQYF | TGTGCCAGCAGCGGTAACGAGCAGTACTTC
NA | TRBJ2-1 | TRBV18 | TRBD2 | CASSPGTSGWGSYNEQFF | TGTGCCAGCTCACCAGGGACTAGCGGGTGGGGGAGCTACAATGAGCAGTTCTTC
NA | TRBJ2-3 | TRBV7-2 | TRBD2 | CASSLRLAGADTQYF | TGTGCCAGCAGCTTACGACTAGCGGGAGCAGATACGCAGTATTTT
NA | TRBJ2-7 | TRBV28 | TRBD2 | CASSLASGAYEQYF | TGTGCCAGCAGTTTAGCTAGCGGAGCCTACGAGCAGTACTTC
NA | TRBJ2-3 | TRBV4-1 | TRBD2 | CASSQEATSGRARADTQYF | TGCGCCAGCAGCCAAGAGGCGACTAGCGGGAGGGCTCGCGCAGATACGCAGTATTTT
NA | TRBJ1-4 | TRBV10-1 | NA | CAGSLCEKLFF | TGCGCCGGCTCCCTCTGTGAAAAACTGTTTTTT
NA | TRBJ2-1 | TRBV7-9 | NA | CASSRKLAVAYNEQFF | TGTGCCAGCAGCCGCAAACTAGCTGTTGCCTACAATGAGCAGTTCTTC
NA | TRBJ1-1 | TRBV19 | NA | CASTPRENTEAFF | TGTGCCAGTACCCCACGAGAAAACACTGAAGCTTTCTTT
NA | TRBJ2-5 | TRBV7-2 | NA | CASSLSRQGLETQYF | TGTGCCAGCAGCTTAAGTAGGCAGGGTCTAGAGACCCAGTACTTC
NA | TRBJ2-2 | TRBV28 | TRBD2 | CASSGGTSGRGGELFF | TGTGCCAGCAGTGGAGGGACTAGCGGAAGGGGCGGGGAGCTGTTTTTT
NA | TRBJ2-1 | TRBV7-8 | NA | CASSFGVNEQFF | TGTGCCAGCAGCTTCGGGGTGAATGAGCAGTTCTTC
NA | TRBJ1-2 | TRBV27 | NA | CASRGRSYYGYTF | TGTGCCAGCAGGGGGCGGTCTTACTATGGCTACACCTTC
NA | TRBJ2-1 | TRBV28 | TRBD2 | CASSLGLAGDEQFF | TGTGCCAGCAGTCTCGGACTAGCGGGAGACGAGCAGTTCTTC
few | TRBJ1-1 | TRBV5-1 | NA | CASGSSTEAFF | TGCGCCAGCGGGTCCTCAACTGAAGCTTTCTTT
NA | TRBJ2-2 | TRBV9 | TRBD1 | CASSVRDRGRSTGELFF | TGTGCCAGCAGCGTACGGGACAGGGGGCGGAGCACCGGGGAGCTGTTTTTT
NA | TRBJ1-1 | TRBV19 | TRBD1 | CASATGTANTEAFF | TGTGCCAGTGCCACCGGGACAGCGAACACTGAAGCTTTCTTT
NA | TRBJ2-7 | TRBV15 | NA | CATSPRTTVVYEQYF | TGTGCCACCAGCCCCCGAACGACGGTAGTATACGAGCAGTACTTC
NA | TRBJ1-3 | TRBV15 | NA | CATQPLRGGTIYF | TGTGCCACTCAGCCCCTCCGGGGGGGCACCATATATTTT
NA | TRBJ2-5 | TRBV9 | TRBD2 | CASSVLAGGETQYF | TGTGCCAGCAGCGTATTAGCGGGGGGGGAGACCCAGTACTTC
NA | TRBJ2-5 | TRBV7-9 | TRBD2 | CASTSGGQETQYF | TGTGCCAGCACCTCGGGGGGACAAGAGACCCAGTACTTC
NA | TRBJ2-2 | TRBV9 | NA | CASSSPGRTGELFF | TGTGCCAGCAGCTCCCCTGGAAGAACTGGGGAGCTGTTTTTT
NA | TRBJ2-7 | TRBV21-1 | NA | CASSRYDPRSYEQYF | TGTGCCAGCAGCCGCTATGACCCCCGATCCTACGAGCAGTACTTC
once | TRBJ2-7 | TRBV5-1 | NA | CASSLVGGEQYF | TGCGCCAGCAGCTTGGTGGGCGGCGAGCAGTACTTC
NA | TRBJ2-7 | TRBV2 | NA | CASSELDYNEQYF | TGTGCCAGCAGTGAACTAGATTATAACGAGCAGTACTTC
NA | TRBJ2-5 | TRBV27 | TRBD1 | CASSMRRQGARETQYF | TGTGCCAGCAGTATGAGACGACAGGGGGCTAGGGAGACCCAGTACTTC
NA | TRBJ2-3 | TRBV27 | NA | CASRGGADTQYF | TGTGCCAGCAGGGGGGGAGCAGATACGCAGTATTTT
NA | TRBJ2-7 | TRBV28 | TRBD2 | CASRMLGGFNEQYF | TGTGCCAGCAGAATGTTGGGAGGGTTCAACGAGCAGTACTTC
NA | TRBJ1-4 | TRBV28 | TRBD1 | CASSGQAANEKLFF | TGTGCCAGCAGTGGACAGGCGGCTAATGAAAAACTGTTTTTT
NA | TRBJ2-7 | TRBV11-2 | TRBD1 | CASSLSTGGEQYF | TGTGCCAGCAGCCTTTCGACAGGGGGCGAGCAGTACTTC
NA | TRBJ2-5 | TRBV28 | NA | CASSLTLALQETQYF | TGTGCCAGCAGCTTAACACTAGCATTGCAAGAGACCCAGTACTTC
NA | TRBJ1-1 | TRBV2 | NA | CASTWVNTEAFF | TGTGCCAGCACCTGGGTGAACACTGAAGCTTTCTTT
once | TRBJ2-3 | TRBV5-1 | TRBD2 | CASSADSGGVTDTQYF | TGCGCCAGCAGCGCAGATAGCGGGGGAGTGACAGATACGCAGTATTTT